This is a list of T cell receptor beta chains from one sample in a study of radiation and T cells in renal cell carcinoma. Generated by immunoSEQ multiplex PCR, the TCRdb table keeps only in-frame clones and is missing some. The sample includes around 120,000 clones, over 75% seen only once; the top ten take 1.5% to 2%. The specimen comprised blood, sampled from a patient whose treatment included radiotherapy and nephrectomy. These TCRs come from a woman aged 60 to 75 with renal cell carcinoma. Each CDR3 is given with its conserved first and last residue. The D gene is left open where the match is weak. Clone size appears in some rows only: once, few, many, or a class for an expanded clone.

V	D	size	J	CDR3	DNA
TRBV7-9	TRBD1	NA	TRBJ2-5	CASSQDRGLETQYF	TGTGCCAGCAGTCAAGACAGGGGGCTGGAGACCCAGTACTTC
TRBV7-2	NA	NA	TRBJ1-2	CASSIFDRSLPRGYTF	TGTGCCAGCAGCATCTTTGACAGGAGCCTTCCTAGGGGCTACACCTTC
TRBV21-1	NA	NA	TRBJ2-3	CASSLGQGLSDTQYF	TGTGCCAGTTCCCTAGGACAGGGGTTGTCAGATACGCAGTATTTT
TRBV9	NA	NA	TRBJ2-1	CASSVEGGNPSYNEQFF	TGTGCCAGCAGCGTAGAGGGGGGGAACCCCTCCTACAATGAGCAGTTCTTC
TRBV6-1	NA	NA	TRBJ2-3	CASSAGSPDTQYF	TGTGCCAGCAGTGCAGGCAGCCCAGATACGCAGTATTTT
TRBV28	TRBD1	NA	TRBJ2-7	CASSSQTGLEQYF	TGTGCCAGCAGTTCCCAGACAGGGCTAGAGCAGTACTTC
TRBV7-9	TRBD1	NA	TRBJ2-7	CASSYRDRASEQYF	TGTGCCAGCAGCTACCGGGACAGGGCAAGTGAGCAGTACTTC
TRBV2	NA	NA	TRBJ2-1	CASSLAPYNEQFF	TGTGCCAGCTCGTTAGCGCCATACAATGAGCAGTTCTTC
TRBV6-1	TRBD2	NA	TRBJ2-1	CASSAPGTSGYNEQFF	TGTGCCAGCAGTGCCCCCGGGACTAGCGGTTACAATGAGCAGTTCTTC
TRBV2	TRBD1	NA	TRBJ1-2	CASSGTGGAVEGYTF	TGTGCCAGCAGTGGAACAGGGGGCGCGGTAGAAGGCTACACCTTC
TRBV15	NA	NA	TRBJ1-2	CATSRDRHVGGYTF	TGTGCCACCAGCAGAGATCGGCACGTTGGCGGCTACACCTTC
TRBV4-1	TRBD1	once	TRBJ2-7	CASSQDQGTDYFSYEQYF	TGCGCCAGCAGCCAAGATCAAGGGACAGATTACTTCTCCTACGAGCAGTACTTC
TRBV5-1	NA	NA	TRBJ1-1	CASSQDRSGSTEAFF	TGCGCCAGCAGCCAAGATAGATCCGGGAGCACTGAAGCTTTCTTT
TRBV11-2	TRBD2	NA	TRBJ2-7	CASWRGGSVGEQYF	TGTGCCAGCTGGCGGGGAGGGTCGGTAGGCGAGCAGTACTTC
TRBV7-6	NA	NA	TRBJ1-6	CASSDTEGSPLHF	TGTGCCAGCAGCGACACGGAGGGATCACCCCTCCACTTT
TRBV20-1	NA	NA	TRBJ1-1	CSATRRGAFF	TGCAGTGCTACCCGGAGGGGTGCTTTCTTT
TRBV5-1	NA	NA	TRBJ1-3	CASSLDGNTIYF	TGCGCCAGCAGCTTGGACGGAAACACCATATATTTT